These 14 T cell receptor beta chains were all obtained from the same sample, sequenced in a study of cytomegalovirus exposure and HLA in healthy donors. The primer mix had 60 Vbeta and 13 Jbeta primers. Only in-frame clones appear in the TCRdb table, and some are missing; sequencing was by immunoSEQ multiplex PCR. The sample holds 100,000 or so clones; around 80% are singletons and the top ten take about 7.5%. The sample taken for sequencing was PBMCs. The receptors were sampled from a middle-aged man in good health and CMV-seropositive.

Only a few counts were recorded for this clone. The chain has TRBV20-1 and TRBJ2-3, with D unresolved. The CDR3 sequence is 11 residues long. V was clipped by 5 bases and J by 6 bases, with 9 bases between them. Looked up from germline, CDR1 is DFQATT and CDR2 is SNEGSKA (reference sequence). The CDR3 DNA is TGCAGTGCTCGTGAGATGGATACGCAGTATTTT. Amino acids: CSAREMDTQYF.

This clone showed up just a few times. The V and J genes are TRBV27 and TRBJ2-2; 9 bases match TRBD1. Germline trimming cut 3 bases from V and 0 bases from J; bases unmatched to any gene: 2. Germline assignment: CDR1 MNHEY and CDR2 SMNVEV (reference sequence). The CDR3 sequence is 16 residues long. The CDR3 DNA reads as TGTGCCAGCAGTTTTAGGACAGGGGCGAACACCGGGGAGCTGTTTTTT. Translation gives CASSFRTGANTGELFF.

CDR3 nucleotide sequence: TGTGCCAGCAGCTCGAGGAACACTGAAGCTTTCTTT. It codes for CASSSRNTEAFF. This chain connects TRBV7-2 to TRBJ1-1, with D hard to call. The germline V and J ends were trimmed by 4 bases and 1 base, with 4 bases remaining between them. CDR3 size: 12 residues. The germline V gene has CDR1 SGHTA and CDR2 FQGNSA. Supplemented by reference TRBV7-2 and TRBJ1-1, the full variable domain reads GAGVSQSPSNKVTEKGKDVELRCDPISGHTALYWYRQSLGQGLEFLIYFQGNSAPDKSGLPSDRFSAERTGGSVSTLTIQRTQQEDSAVYLCASSSRNTEAFFGQGTRLTVV.

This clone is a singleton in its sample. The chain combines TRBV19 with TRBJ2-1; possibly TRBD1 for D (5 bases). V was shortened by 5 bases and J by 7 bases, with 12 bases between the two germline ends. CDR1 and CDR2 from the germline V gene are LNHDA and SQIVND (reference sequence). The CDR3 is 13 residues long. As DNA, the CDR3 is TGTGCCAGTAGTCCCCAGGGTTGGAATGAGCAGTTCTTC. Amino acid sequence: CASSPQGWNEQFF.

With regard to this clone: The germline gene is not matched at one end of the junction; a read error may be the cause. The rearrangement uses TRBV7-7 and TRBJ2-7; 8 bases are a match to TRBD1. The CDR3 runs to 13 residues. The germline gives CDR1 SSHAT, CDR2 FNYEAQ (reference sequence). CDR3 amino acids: CASSLDRGAEQYF. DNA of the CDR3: TGTGCTAGCAGCCTCGACAGGGGAGCCGAGCAGTACTTC.

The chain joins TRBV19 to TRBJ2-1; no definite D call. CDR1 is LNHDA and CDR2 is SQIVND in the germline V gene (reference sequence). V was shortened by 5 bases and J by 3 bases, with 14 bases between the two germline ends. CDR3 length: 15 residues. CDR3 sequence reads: CASSASSPSYNEQFF. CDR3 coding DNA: TGTGCCAGTAGTGCAAGCAGTCCTAGCTACAATGAGCAGTTCTTC.

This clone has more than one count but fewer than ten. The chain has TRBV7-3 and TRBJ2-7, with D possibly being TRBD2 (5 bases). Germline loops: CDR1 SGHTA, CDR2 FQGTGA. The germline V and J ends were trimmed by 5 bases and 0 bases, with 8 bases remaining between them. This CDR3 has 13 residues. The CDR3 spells CASSRGPSYEQYF. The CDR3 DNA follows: TGTGCCAGCAGCCGAGGGCCCTCCTACGAGCAGTACTTC.

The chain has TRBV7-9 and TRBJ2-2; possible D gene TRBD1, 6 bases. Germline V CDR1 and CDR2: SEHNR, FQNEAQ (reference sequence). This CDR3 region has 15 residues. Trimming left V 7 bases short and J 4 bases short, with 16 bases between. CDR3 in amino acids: CASTDRRTATGELFF. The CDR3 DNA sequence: TGTGCCAGCACTGACCGGCGGACAGCCACCGGGGAGCTGTTTTTT.

In DNA form, the CDR3 reads TGTGCCAGCAGTGAAGCCACAGGTTTAACTGAAGCTTTCTTT. Its translation: CASSEATGLTEAFF. This chain joins TRBV2 and TRBJ1-1; TRBD1 is a possible D gene (5 bases). The germline V gene has CDR1 SNHLY and CDR2 FYNNEI. With 0 bases removed from V and 5 bases from J, the gap between germline ends came to 10 bases. This CDR3 spans 14 amino acids.

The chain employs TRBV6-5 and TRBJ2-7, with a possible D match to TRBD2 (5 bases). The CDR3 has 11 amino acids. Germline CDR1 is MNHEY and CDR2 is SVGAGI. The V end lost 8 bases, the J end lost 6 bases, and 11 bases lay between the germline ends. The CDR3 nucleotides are TGTGCCAGCCGTCGGGGAATCGAGCAGTACTTC. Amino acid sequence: CASRRGIEQYF.

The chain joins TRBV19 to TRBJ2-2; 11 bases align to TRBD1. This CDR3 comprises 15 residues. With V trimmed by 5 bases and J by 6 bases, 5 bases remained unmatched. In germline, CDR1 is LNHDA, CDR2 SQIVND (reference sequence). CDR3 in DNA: TGTGCCAGTAGTGGACAGGGGGCTTACGCCGGGGAGCTGTTTTTT. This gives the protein CASSGQGAYAGELFF.

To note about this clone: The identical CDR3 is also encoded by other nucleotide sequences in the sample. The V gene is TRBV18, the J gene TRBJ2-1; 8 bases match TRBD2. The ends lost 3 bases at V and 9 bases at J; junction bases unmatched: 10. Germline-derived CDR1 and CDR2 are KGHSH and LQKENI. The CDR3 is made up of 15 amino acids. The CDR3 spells CASSPRGGALFEQFF. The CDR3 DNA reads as TGTGCCAGCTCACCTCGGGGGGGGGCATTGTTTGAGCAGTTCTTC.

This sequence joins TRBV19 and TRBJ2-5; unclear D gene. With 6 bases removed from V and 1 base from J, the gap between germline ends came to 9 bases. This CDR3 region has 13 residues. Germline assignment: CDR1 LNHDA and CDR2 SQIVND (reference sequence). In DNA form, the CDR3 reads TGTGCCAGTAGCCCCAGGTTCCAAGAGACCCAGTACTTC. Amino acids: CASSPRFQETQYF.

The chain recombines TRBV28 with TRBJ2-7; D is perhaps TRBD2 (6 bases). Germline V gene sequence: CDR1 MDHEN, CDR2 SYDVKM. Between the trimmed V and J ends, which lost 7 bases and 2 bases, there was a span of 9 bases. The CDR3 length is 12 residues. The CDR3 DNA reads TGTGCCAGCACTGGCGGGACCTACGAGCAGTACTTC. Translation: CASTGGTYEQYF.